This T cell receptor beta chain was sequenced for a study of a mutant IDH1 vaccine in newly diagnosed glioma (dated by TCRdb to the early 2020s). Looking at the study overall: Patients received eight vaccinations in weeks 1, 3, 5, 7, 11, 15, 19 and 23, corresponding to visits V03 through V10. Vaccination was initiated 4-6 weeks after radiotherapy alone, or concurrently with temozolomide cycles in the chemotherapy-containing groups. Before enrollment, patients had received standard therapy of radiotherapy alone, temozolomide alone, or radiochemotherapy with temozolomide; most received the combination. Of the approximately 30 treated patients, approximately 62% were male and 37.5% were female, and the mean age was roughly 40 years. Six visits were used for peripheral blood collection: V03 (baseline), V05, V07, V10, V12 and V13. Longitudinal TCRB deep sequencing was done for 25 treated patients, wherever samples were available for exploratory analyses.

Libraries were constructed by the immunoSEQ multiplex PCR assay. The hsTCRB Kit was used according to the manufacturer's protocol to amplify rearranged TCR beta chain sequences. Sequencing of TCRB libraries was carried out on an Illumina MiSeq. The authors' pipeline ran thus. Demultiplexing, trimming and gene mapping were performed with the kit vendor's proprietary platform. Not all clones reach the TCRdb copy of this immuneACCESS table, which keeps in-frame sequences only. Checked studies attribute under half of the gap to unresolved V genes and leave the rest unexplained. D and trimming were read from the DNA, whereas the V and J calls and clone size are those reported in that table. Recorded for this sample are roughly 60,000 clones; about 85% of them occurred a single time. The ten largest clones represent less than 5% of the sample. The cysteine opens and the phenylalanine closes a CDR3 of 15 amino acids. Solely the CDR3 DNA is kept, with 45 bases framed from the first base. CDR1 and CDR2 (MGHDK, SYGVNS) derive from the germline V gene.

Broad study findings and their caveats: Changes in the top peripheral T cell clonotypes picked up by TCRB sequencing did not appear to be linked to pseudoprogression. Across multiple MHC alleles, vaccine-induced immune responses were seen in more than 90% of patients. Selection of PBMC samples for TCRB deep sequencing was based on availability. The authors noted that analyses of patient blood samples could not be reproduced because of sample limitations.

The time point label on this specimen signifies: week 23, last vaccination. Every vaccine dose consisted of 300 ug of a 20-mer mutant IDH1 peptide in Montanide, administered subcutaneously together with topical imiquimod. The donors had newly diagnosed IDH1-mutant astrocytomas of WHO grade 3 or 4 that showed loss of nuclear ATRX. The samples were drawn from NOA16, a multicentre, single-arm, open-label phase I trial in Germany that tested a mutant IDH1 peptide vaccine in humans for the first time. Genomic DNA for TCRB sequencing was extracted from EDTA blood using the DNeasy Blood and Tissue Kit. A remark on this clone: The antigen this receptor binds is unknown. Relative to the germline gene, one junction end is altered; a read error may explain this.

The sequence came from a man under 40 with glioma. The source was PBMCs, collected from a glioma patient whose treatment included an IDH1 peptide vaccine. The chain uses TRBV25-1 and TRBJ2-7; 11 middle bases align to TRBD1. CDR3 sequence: CASSSPGTGGYERYF. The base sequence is TGTGCCAGCAGTTCCCCGGGGACAGGGGGATATGAGCGGTACTTC.